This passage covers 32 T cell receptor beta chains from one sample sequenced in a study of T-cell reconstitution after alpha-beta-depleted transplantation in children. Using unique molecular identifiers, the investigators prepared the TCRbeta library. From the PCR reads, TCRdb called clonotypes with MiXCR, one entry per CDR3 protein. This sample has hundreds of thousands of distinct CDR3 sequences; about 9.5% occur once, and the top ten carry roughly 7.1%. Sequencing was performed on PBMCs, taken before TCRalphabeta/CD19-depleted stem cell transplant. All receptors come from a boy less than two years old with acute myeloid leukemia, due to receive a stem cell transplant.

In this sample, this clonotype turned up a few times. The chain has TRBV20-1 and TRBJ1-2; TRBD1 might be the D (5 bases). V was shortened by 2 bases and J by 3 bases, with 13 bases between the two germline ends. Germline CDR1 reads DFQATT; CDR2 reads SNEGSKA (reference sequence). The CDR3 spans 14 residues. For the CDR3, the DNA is TGCAGTGCTAGACCTAAGACAGTTGACTATGGCTACACCTTC. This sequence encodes CSARPKTVDYGYTF.

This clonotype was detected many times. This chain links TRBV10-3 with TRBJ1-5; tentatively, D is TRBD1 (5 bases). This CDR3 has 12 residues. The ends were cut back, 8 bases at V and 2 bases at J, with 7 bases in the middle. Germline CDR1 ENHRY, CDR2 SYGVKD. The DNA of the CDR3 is TGTGCCATCGGGGGAGGCAATCAGCCCCAGCATTTT. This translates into CAIGGGNQPQHF.

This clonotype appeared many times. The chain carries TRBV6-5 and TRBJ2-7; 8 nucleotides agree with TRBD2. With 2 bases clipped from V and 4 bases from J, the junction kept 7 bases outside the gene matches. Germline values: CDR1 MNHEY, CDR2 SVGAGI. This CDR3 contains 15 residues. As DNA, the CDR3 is TGTGCCAGCAGTTACCTTACGGGGGGGCCGTACGAGCAGTACTTC. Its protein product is CASSYLTGGPYEQYF.

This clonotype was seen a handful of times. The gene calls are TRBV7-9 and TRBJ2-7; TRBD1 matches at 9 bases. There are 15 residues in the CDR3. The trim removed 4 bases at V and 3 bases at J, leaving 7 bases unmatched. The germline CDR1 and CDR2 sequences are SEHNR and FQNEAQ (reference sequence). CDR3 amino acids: CASSSYRGLYYEQYF. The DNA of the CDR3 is TGTGCCAGCAGCTCTTACAGGGGGCTATACTACGAGCAGTACTTC.

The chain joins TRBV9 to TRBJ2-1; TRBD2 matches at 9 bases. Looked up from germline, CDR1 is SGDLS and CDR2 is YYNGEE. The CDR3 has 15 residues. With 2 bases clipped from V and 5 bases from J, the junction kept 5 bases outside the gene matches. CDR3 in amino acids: CASSVAGGPNNEQFF. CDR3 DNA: TGTGCCAGCAGCGTGGCGGGGGGGCCAAACAATGAGCAGTTCTTC.

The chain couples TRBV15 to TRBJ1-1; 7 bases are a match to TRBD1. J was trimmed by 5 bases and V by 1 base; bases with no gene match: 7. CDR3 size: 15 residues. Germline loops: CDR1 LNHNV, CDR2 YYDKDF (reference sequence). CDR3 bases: TGTGCCACCAGCAGAGGGGAGGGGGCAAGGACTGAAGCTTTCTTT. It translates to CATSRGEGARTEAFF.

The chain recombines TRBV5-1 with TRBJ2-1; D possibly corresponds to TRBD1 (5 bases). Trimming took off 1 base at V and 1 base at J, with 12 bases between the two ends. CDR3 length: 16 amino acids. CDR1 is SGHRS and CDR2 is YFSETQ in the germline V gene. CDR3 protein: CASSLTAGWSYNEQFF. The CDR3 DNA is TGCGCCAGCAGCTTGACCGCAGGGTGGTCCTACAATGAGCAGTTCTTC.

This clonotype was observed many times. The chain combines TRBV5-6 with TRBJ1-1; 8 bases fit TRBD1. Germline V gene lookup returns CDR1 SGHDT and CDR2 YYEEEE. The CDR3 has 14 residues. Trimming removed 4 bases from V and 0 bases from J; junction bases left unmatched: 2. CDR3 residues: CASSPTGVNTEAFF. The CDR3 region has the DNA TGTGCCAGCAGCCCGACAGGGGTGAACACTGAAGCTTTCTTT.

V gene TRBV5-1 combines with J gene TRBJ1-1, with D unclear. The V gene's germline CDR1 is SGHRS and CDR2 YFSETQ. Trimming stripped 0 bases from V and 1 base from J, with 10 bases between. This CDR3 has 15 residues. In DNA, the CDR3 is TGCGCCAGCAGCTTGGTGGGCACGCAGAACACTGAAGCTTTCTTT. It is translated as CASSLVGTQNTEAFF.

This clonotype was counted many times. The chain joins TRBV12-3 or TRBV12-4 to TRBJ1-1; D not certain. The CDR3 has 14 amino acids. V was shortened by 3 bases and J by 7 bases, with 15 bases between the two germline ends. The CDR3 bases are TGTGCCAGCAGTTTTAAGGTAACCACGGGTGAAGCTTTCTTT. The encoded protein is CASSFKVTTGEAFF.

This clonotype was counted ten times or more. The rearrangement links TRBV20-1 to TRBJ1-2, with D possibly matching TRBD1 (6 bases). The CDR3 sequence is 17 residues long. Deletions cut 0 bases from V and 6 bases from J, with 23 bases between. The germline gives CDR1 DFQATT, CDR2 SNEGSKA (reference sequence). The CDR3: CSARDLVSGGDMDGYTF. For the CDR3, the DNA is TGCAGTGCTAGAGATCTGGTGTCCGGGGGCGACATGGATGGCTACACCTTC.

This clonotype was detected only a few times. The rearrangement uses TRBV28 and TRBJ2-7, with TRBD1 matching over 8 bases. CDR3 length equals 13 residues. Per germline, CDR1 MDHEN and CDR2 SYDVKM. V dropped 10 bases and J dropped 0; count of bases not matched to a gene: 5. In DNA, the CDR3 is TGTGCCATCCGGACAGGGAACTCCTACGAGCAGTACTTC. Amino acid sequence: CAIRTGNSYEQYF.

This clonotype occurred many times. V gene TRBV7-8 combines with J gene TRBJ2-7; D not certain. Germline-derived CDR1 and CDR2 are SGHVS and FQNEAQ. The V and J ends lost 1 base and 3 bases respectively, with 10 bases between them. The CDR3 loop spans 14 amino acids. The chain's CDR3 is CASSLEQPFYEQYF. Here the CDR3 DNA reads TGTGCCAGCAGCTTAGAGCAGCCCTTCTACGAGCAGTACTTC.

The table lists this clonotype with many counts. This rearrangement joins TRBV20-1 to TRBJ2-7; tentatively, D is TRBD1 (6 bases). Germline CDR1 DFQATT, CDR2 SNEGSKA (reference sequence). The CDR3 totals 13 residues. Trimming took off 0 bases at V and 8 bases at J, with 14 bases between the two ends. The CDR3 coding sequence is TGCAGTGCTAGAGAGAGCCCAGGGGATCAGCAGTACTTC. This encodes CSARESPGDQQYF.

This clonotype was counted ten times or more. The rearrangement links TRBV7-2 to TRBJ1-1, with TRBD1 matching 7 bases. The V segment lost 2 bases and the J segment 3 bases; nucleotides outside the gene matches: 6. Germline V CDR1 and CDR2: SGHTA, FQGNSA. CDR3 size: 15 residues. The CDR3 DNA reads TGTGCCAGCAGCTTACAGGGGGGTCGGGACACTGAAGCTTTCTTT. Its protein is CASSLQGGRDTEAFF.

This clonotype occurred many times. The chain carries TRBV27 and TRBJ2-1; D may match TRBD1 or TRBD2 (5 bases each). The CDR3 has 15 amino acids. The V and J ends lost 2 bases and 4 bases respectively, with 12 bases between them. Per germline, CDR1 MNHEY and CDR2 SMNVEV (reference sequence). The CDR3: CASSLVGDGYNEQFF. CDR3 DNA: TGTGCCAGCAGTTTAGTCGGGGACGGATACAATGAGCAGTTCTTC.

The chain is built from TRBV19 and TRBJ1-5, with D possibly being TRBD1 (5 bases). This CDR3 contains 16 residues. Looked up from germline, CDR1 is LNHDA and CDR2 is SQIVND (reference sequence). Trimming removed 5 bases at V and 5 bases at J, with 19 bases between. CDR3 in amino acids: CASSHPGGTKHQPQHF. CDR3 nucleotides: TGTGCCAGTAGTCATCCTGGGGGGACGAAACATCAGCCCCAGCATTTT.

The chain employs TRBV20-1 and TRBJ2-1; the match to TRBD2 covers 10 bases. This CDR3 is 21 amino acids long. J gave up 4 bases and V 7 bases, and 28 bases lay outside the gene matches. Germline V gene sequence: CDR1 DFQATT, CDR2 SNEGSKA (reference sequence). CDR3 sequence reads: CSGRVPGLAGVHLSVYNEQFF. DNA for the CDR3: TGCAGTGGCAGGGTTCCGGGCCTAGCGGGAGTTCATCTGTCGGTTTACAATGAGCAGTTCTTC.

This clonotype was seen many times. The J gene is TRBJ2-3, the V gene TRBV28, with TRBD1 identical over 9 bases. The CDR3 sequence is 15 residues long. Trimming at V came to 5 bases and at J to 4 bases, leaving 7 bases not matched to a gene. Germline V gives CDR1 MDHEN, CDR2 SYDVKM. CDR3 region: CASSEPGQGPDTQYF. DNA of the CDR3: TGTGCCAGCAGTGAACCGGGACAGGGTCCAGATACGCAGTATTTT.

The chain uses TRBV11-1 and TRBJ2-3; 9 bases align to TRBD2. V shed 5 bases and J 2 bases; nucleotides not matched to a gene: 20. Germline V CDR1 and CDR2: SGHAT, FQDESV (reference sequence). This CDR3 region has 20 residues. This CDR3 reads CASSPRLAAKPRSLTDTQYF. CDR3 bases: TGTGCCAGCAGCCCCCGACTAGCGGCAAAACCACGGTCCCTCACAGATACGCAGTATTTT.

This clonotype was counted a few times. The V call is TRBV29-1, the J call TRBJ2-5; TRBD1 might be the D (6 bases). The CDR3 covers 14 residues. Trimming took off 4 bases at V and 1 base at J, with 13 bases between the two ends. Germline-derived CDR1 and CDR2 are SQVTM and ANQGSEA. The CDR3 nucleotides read TGCAGCGTTGGGGGGCAACTCACCCAAGAGACCCAGTACTTC. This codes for CSVGGQLTQETQYF.

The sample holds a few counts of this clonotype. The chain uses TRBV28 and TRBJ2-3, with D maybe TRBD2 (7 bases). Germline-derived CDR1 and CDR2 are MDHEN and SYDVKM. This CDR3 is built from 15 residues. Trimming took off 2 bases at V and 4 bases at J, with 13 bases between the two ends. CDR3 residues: CASSLRGRAPDTQYF. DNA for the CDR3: TGTGCCAGCAGTTTAAGGGGGAGGGCCCCAGATACGCAGTATTTT.

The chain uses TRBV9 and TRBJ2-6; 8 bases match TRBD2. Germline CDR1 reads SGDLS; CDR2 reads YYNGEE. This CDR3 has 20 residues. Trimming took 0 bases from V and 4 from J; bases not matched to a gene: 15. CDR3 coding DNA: TGTGCCAGCAGCGTAGGGCCCTCCGGGACTAGAGTATCGGGGGCCAACGTCCTGACTTTC. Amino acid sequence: CASSVGPSGTRVSGANVLTF.

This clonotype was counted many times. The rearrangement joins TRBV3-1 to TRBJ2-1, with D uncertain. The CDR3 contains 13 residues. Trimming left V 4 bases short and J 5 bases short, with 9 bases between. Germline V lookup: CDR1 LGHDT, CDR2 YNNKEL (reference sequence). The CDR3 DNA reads TGTGCCAGCAGCCCTTACAGAAACAATGAGCAGTTCTTC. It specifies CASSPYRNNEQFF.

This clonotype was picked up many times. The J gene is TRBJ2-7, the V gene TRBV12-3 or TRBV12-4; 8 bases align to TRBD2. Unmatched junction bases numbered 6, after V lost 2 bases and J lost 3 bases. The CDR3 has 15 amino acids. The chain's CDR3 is CASSLTGGRGYEQYF. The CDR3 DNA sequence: TGTGCCAGCAGTTTAACGGGAGGGCGAGGCTACGAGCAGTACTTC.

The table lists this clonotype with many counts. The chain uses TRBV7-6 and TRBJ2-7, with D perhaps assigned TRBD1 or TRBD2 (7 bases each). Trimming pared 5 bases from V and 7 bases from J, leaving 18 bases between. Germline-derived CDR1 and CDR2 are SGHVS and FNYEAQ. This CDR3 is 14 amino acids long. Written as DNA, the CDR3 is TGTGCCAGCAGCCTATCGGCAGGGGGGGATGAGCAGTACTTC. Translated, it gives CASSLSAGGDEQYF.

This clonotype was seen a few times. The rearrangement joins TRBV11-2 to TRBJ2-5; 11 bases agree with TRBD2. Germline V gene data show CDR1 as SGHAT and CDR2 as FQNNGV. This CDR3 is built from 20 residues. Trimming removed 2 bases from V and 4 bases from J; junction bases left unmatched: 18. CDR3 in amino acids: CASSLPSHWTSGLGGETQYF. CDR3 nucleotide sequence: TGTGCCAGCAGCTTACCTTCACACTGGACTAGCGGGTTAGGGGGAGAGACCCAGTACTTC.

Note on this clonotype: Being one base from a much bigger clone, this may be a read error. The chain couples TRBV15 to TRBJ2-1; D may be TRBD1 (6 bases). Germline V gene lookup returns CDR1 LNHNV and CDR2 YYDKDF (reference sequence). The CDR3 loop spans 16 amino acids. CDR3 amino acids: CATSEGIQGTYNQQFF. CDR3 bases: TGTGCCACCAGCGAGGGTATACAGGGAACATACAATCAGCAGTTCTTC. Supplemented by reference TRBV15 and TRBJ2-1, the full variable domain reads DAMVIQNPRYQVTQFGKPVTLSCSQTLNHNVMYWYQQKSSQAPKLLFHYYDKDFNNEADTPDNFQSRRPNTSFCFLDIRSPGLGDTAMYLCATSEGIQGTYNQQFFGPGTRLTVL.

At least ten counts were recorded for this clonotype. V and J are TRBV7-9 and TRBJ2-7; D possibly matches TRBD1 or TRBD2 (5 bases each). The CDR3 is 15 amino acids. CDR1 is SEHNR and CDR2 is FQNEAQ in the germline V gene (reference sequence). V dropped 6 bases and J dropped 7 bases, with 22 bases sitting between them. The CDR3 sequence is CASSPAGTQLREQYF. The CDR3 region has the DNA TGTGCCAGCAGTCCTGCCGGGACCCAGCTACGAGAGCAGTACTTC. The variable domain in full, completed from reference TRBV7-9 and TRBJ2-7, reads DTGVSQNPRHKITKRGQNVTFRCDPISEHNRLYWYRQTLGQGPEFLTYFQNEAQLEKSRLLSDRFSAERPKGSFSTLEIQRTEQGDSAMYLCASSPAGTQLREQYFGPGTRLTVT.

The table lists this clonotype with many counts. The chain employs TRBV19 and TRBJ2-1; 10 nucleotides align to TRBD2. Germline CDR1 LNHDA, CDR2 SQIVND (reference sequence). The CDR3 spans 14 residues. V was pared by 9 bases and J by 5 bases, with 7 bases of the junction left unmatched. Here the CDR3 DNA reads TGTGCCAGCAAGAGCGGGGGGGCCAACAATGAGCAGTTCTTC. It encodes CASKSGGANNEQFF.

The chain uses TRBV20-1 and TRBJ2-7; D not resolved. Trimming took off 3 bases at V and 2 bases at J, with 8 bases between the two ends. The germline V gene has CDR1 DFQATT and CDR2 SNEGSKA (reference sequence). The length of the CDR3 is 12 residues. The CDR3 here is CSASHSTYEQYF. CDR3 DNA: TGCAGTGCTAGTCACAGCACCTACGAGCAGTACTTC.

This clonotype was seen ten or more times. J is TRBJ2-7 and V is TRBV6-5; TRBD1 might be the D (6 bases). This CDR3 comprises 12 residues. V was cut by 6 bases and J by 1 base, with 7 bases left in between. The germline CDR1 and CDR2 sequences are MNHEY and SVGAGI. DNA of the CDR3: TGTGCCAGCAGAGGACAGTCCTACGAGCAGTACTTC. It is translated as CASRGQSYEQYF.